This TCR beta chain was observed in a study of shared clonotypes between healthy human individuals. Overall study findings and caveats: Relative to their counterparts shared across all four donors, non-shared clonotypes exhibited diminished generation probabilities.

This CDR3 comprises 14 residues. Germline-derived CDR1 and CDR2 are ENHRY and SYGVKD. The V and J ends lost 6 bases and 4 bases respectively, with 12 bases between them. About this clone: Its specificity is not known.

Sequenced by immunoSEQ multiplex PCR; TCRdb stores in-frame clones only, minus some. The table includes 1.6 million or so clones, 98% detected once. The clonotype comes from a man younger than 40 in good health. Sequencing was done on a sample of naive CD4+ T cells sorted from blood. The subset denotes: CD45RA+ positively selected. The rearrangement uses TRBV10-3 and TRBJ2-2, with a possible D match to TRBD1 (6 bases). CDR3 protein: CAISGQSGTGELFF. CDR3 nucleotides: TGTGCCATCAGCGGACAGTCAGGCACCGGGGAGCTGTTTTTT.